The clone carrying this T cell receptor (beta chain) has just one count. Its antigen is unknown. The data are from a study of cytomegalovirus exposure and HLA in healthy donors. Study details: Researchers found that roughly 80% of around 400 genotyped donors fell within the Caucasian-associated ancestry cluster.

The PCR employed 60 Vbeta primers together with 13 Jbeta primers. Data came from immunoSEQ multiplex PCR; TCRdb stores just in-frame clones and leaves some out. The table shows 200,000 to 250,000 clones, with 82% occurring only once. The CDR3 has 15 amino acids. After removal of 4 bases from V and 4 bases from J, the junction contained 8 bases not matched to a gene. Germline V CDR1 and CDR2: SGHRS, YFSETQ. General study results and limits: The study dropped some indistinguishable V segments, TRBV6-2 and TRBV6-3 among them. Later analysis demonstrated an association between a missense DCLRE1C variant and TCR beta V- and J-gene trimming.

The chain employs TRBV5-1 and TRBJ2-1; TRBD1 matches at 7 bases. The clonotype originates from a woman in her forties in good health and CMV-seropositive. Sequencing was carried out using PBMCs. The DNA of the CDR3 is TGCGCCAGCAGCCTGACAGGGTCTTTTTACAATGAGCAGTTCTTC. Protein product: CASSLTGSFYNEQFF.